The subject of this entry is one TCR beta chain. Its specificity is not known. One end of the junction does not line up with germline, which may come from a read error. Combining a sample-barcoded 5' primer with a J-beta primer mix, a second PCR ran for roughly 7 to 11 cycles. In TCRdb, the 5' RACE reads were re-called with MiXCR into one record per CDR3 protein. The sample records around 1,700,000 distinct CDR3 sequences, roughly 27% being singletons. Germline loops: CDR1 SGHVS, CDR2 FNYEAQ. There are 15 residues in the CDR3. The data derive from a study of blood T cells in healthy people across ages. Study-level points and caveats: Age brought a roughly linear fall in TCR beta diversity measured per million T cells.

The material sequenced was blood. The J gene is TRBJ2-1, the V gene TRBV7-6; D is perhaps TRBD2 (6 bases). This TCR came from a woman aged 25 to 39 in good health. The DNA of the CDR3 is TGTGCCGGCAGCTTAGAGCCGGGGGCCTACAATGAGCAGTTCTTC. Its protein product is CAGSLEPGAYNEQFF.